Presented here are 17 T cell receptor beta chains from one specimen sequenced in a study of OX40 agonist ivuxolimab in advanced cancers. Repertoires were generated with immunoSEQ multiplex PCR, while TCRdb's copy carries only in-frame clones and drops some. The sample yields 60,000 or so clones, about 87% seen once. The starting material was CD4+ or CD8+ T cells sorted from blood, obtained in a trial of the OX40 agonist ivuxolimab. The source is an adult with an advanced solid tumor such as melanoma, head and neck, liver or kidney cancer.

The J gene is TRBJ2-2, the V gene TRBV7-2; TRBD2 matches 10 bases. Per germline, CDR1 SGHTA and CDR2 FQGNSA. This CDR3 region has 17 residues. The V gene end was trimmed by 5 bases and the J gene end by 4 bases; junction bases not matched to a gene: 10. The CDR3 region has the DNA TGTGCCAGCAGCATCTCTAGCGGGAGTTGGGGCACCGGGGAGCTGTTTTTT. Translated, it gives CASSISSGSWGTGELFF. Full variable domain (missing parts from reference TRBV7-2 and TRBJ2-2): GAGVSQSPSNKVTEKGKDVELRCDPISGHTALYWYRQSLGQGLEFLIYFQGNSAPDKSGLPSDRFSAERTGGSVSTLTIQRTQQEDSAVYLCASSISSGSWGTGELFFGEGSRLTVL.

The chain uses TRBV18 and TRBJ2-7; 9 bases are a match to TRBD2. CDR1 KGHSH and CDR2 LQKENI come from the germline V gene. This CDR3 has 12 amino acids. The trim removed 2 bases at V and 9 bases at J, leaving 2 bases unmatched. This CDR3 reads CASSPGREGQYF. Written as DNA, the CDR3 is TGTGCCAGCTCACCAGGGCGGGAGGGGCAGTACTTC.

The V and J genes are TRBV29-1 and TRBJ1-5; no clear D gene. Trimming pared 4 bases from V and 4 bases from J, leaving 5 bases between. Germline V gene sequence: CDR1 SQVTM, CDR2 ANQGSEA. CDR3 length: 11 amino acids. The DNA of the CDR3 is TGCAGCGTTGGGGAAAATCAGCCCCAGCATTTT. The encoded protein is CSVGENQPQHF.

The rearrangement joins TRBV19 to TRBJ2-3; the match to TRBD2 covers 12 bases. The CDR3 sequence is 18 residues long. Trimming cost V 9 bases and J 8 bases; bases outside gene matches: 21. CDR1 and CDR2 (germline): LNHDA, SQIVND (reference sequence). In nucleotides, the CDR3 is TGTGCCAGCCGAACCCGACTAGCGGGGGAGAAAACGTCGGGTACGCAGTATTTT. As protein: CASRTRLAGEKTSGTQYF.

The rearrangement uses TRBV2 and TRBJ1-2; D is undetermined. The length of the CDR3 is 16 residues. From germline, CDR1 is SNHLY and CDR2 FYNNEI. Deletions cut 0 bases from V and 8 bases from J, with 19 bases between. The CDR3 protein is CASSEAVPQVAQGYTF. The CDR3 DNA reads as TGTGCCAGCAGTGAAGCGGTACCCCAGGTTGCCCAAGGCTACACCTTC.

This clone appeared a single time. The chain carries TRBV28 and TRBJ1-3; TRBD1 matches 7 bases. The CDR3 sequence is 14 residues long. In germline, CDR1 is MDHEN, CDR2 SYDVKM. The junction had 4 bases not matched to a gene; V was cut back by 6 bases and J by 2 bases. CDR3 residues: CASRPTGTGNTIYF. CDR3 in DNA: TGTGCCAGCAGACCGACAGGGACTGGAAACACCATATATTTT.

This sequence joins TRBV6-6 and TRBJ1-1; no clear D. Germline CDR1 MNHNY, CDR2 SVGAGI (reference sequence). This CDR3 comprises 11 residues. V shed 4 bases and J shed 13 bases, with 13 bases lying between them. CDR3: CASSFSSLGFF. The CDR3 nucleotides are TGTGCCAGCAGTTTCTCCAGCCTTGGTTTCTTT.

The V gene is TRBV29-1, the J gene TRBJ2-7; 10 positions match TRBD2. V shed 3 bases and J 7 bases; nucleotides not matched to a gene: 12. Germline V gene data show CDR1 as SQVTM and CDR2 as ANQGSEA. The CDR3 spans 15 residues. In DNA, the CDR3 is TGCAGCGTTGAGCCTAGCGGGAGTTCTGCGAGTGAGCAGTACTTC. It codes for CSVEPSGSSASEQYF.

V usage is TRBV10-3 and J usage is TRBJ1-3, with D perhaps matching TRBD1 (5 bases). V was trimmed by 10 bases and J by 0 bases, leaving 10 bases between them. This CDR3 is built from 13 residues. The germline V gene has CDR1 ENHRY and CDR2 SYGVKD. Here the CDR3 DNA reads TGTGCCACCCGGGACTTCTCTGGAAACACCATATATTTT. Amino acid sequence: CATRDFSGNTIYF.

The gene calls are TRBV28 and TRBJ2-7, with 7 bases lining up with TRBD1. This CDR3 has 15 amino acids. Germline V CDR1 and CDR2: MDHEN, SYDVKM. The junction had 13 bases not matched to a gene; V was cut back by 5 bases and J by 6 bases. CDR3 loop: CASSTRGSATLEQYF. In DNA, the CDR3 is TGTGCCAGCAGTACCAGGGGGTCCGCCACCCTCGAGCAGTACTTC.

Written as DNA, the CDR3 is TGTGCCAGTAGTATAGGGACGGGAGCAAATACGCAGTATTTT. Translation gives CASSIGTGANTQYF. The gene calls are TRBV19 and TRBJ2-3; tentative D call: TRBD2 (6 bases). V was shortened by 1 base and J by 7 bases, with 12 bases between the two germline ends. Germline V lookup: CDR1 LNHDA, CDR2 SQIVND (reference sequence). This CDR3 has 14 residues. Filled out from reference TRBV19 and TRBJ2-3, the complete variable domain reads DGGITQSPKYLFRKEGQNVTLSCEQNLNHDAMYWYRQDPGQGLRLIYYSQIVNDFQKGDIAEGYSVSREKKESFPLTVTSAQKNPTAFYLCASSIGTGANTQYFGPGTRLTVL.

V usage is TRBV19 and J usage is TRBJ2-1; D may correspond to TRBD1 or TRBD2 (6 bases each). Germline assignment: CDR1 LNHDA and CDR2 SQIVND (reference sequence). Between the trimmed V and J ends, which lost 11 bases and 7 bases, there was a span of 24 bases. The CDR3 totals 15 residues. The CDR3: CAARGTGRSMNEQFF. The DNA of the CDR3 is TGTGCCGCCCGGGGAACAGGGAGGTCCATGAATGAGCAGTTCTTC. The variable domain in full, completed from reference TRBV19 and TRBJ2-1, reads DGGITQSPKYLFRKEGQNVTLSCEQNLNHDAMYWYRQDPGQGLRLIYYSQIVNDFQKGDIAEGYSVSREKKESFPLTVTSAQKNPTAFYLCAARGTGRSMNEQFFGPGTRLTVL.

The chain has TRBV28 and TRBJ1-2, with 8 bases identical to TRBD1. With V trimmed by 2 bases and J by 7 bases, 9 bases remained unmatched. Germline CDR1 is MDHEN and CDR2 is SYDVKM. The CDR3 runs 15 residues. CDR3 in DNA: TGTGCCAGCAGTTTAGTCATCCGGACAGGGACTGGCTACACCTTC. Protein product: CASSLVIRTGTGYTF.

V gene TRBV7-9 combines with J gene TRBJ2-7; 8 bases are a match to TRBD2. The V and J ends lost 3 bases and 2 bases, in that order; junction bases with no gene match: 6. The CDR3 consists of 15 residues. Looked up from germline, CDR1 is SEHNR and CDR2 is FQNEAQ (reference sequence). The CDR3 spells CASSFGGELTYEQYF. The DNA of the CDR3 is TGTGCCAGCAGCTTCGGGGGGGAGTTAACCTACGAGCAGTACTTC.

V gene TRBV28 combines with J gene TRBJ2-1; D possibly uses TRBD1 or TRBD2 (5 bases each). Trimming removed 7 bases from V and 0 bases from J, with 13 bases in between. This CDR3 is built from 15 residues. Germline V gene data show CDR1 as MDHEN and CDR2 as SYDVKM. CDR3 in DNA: TGTGCCAGCAACGGGGCGGAAAACTCCTACAATGAGCAGTTCTTC. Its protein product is CASNGAENSYNEQFF.

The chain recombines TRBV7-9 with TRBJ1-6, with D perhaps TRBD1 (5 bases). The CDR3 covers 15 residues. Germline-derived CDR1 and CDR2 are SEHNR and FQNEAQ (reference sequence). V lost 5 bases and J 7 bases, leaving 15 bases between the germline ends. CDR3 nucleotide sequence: TGTGCCAGCAGCCACTTCGGGACGGGGAATTCACCCCTCCACTTT. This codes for CASSHFGTGNSPLHF.

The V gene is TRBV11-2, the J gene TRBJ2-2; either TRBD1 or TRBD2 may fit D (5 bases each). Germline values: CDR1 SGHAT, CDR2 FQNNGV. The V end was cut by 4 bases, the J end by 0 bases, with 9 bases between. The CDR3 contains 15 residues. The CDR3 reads CASSWDLANTGELFF. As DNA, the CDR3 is TGTGCCAGCAGCTGGGACCTTGCGAACACCGGGGAGCTGTTTTTT.